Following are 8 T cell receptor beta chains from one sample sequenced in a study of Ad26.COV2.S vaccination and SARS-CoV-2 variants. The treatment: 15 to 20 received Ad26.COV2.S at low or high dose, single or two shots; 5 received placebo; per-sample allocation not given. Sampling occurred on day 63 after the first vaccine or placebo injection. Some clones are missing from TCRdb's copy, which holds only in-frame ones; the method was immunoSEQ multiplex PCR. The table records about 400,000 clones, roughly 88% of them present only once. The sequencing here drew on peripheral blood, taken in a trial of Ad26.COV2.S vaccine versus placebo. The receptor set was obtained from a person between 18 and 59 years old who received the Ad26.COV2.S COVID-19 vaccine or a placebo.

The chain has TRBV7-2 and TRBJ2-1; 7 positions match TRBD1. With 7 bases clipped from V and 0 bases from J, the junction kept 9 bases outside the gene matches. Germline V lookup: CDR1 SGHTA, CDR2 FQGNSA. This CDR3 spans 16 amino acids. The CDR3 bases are TGTGCCAGCACCCCCCGACAGGGAAGCTCCTACAATGAGCAGTTCTTC. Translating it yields CASTPRQGSSYNEQFF.

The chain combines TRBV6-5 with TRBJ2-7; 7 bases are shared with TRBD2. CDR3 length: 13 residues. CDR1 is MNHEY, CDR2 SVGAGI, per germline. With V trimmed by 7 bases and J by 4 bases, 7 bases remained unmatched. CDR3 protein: CASTRDYSYEQYF. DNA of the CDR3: TGTGCCAGCACCCGGGACTACTCATACGAGCAGTACTTC.

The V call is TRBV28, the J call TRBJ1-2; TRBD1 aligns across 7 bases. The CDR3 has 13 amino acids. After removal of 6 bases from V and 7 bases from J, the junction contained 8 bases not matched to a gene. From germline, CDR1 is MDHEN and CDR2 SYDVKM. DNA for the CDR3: TGTGCCAGCAGCCTGACAGGGACGGGTGGCTACACCTTC. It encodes CASSLTGTGGYTF.

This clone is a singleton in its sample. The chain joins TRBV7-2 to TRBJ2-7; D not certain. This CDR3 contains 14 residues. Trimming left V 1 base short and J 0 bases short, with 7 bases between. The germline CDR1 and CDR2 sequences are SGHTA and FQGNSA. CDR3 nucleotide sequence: TGTGCCAGCAGCTTAGGGGGATTCTCCTACGAGCAGTACTTC. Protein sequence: CASSLGGFSYEQYF.

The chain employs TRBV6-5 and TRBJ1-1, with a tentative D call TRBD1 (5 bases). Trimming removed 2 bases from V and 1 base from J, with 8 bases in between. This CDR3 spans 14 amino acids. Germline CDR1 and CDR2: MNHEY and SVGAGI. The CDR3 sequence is CASSYGGGNTEAFF. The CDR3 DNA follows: TGTGCCAGCAGTTACGGGGGAGGGAACACTGAAGCTTTCTTT.

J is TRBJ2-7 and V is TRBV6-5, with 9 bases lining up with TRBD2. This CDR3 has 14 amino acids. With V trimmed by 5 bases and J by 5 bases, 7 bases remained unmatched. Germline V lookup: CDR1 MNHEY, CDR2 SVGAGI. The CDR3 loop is CASSRRAGGNEQYF. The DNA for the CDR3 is TGTGCCAGCAGTCGACGGGCGGGGGGGAACGAGCAGTACTTC.

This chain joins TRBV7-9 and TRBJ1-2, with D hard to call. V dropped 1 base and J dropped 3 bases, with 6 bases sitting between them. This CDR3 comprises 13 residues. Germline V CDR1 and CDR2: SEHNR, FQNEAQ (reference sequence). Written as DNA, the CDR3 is TGTGCCAGCAGCTTAGAGTATTACTATGGCTACACCTTC. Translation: CASSLEYYYGYTF. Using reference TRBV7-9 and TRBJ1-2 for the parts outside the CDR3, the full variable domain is DTGVSQNPRHKITKRGQNVTFRCDPISEHNRLYWYRQTLGQGPEFLTYFQNEAQLEKSRLLSDRFSAERPKGSFSTLEIQRTEQGDSAMYLCASSLEYYYGYTFGSGTRLTVV.

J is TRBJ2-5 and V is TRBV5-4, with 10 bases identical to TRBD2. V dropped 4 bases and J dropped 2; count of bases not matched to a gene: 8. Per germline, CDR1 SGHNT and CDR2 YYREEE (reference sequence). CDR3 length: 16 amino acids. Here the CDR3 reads CASSVGTSAVQETQYF. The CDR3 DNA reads TGTGCCAGCAGCGTTGGGACTAGCGCCGTACAAGAGACCCAGTACTTC.